What follows are 20 T cell receptor beta chains derived from one specimen sequenced in a study of T cell responses to AZD1222 COVID-19 vaccine. Produced via immunoSEQ multiplex PCR; TCRdb's table is partial and in-frame only. The table has over 130,000 clones, approximately 87% seen once. This specimen consisted of peripheral blood, obtained 28 days after the second AZD1222 dose. Receptor source: an adult who received the AZD1222 COVID-19 vaccine.

The chain employs TRBV12-3 or TRBV12-4 and TRBJ2-4, with 7 bases identical to TRBD2. The CDR3 runs to 13 residues. The junction had 1 base not matched to a gene; V was cut back by 7 bases and J by 1 base. The CDR3 sequence is CASMGGAKNIQYF. The CDR3 region has the DNA TGTGCCAGCATGGGGGGGGCCAAAAACATTCAGTACTTC.

The V call is TRBV7-2, the J call TRBJ2-3, with TRBD1 as a possible D gene (6 bases). V lost 5 bases and J lost 2, with 11 bases in between. The CDR3 runs to 14 residues. Germline loops: CDR1 SGHTA, CDR2 FQGNSA. Written as DNA, the CDR3 is TGTGCCAGCAGCGAAGCAGGGGCCACAGATACGCAGTATTTT. This gives the protein CASSEAGATDTQYF. Full variable domain (remainder filled in from reference TRBV7-2 and TRBJ2-3): GAGVSQSPSNKVTEKGKDVELRCDPISGHTALYWYRQSLGQGLEFLIYFQGNSAPDKSGLPSDRFSAERTGGSVSTLTIQRTQQEDSAVYLCASSEAGATDTQYFGPGTRLTVL.

The chain carries TRBV4-1 and TRBJ2-7; 9 nucleotides match TRBD2. The germline V gene encodes CDR1 MGHRA and CDR2 YSYEKL. V lost 4 bases to trimming and J lost 4 bases; unmatched junction nucleotides: 5. CDR3 length: 14 amino acids. CDR3 sequence (DNA): TGCGCCAGCAGCCCTAGCGGGACTAATTACGAGCAGTACTTC. It encodes CASSPSGTNYEQYF.

The chain joins TRBV5-6 to TRBJ2-1; the D gene is possibly TRBD1 (6 bases). The CDR3 runs to 17 residues. V lost 4 bases and J lost 4, with 21 bases in between. The germline V gene has CDR1 SGHDT and CDR2 YYEEEE. The CDR3: CASSPGGGTRLYNEQFF. The CDR3 nucleotides read TGTGCCAGCAGCCCGGGTGGGGGCACGAGACTATACAATGAGCAGTTCTTC. Full variable domain (outside the CDR3, taken from reference TRBV5-6 and TRBJ2-1): DAGVTQSPTHLIKTRGQQVTLRCSPKSGHDTVSWYQQALGQGPQFIFQYYEEEERQRGNFPDRFSGHQFPNYSSELNVNALLLGDSALYLCASSPGGGTRLYNEQFFGPGTRLTVL.

This chain connects TRBV30 to TRBJ1-5, with D perhaps matching TRBD1 (6 bases). The germline V gene has CDR1 GTSNPN and CDR2 SVGIG (reference sequence). There are 12 residues in the CDR3. V was trimmed by 1 base and J by 6 bases, leaving 7 bases between them. For the CDR3, the DNA is TGTGCCTGGAGTGGAGGGGGTCAGCCCCAGCATTTT. Residues: CAWSGGGQPQHF.

CDR3 region: CASSRDLNSPLHF. In DNA, the CDR3 is TGTGCCAGCAGTAGGGATCTTAATTCACCCCTCCACTTT. The J gene is TRBJ1-6, the V gene TRBV3-1 (or the pseudogene TRBV3-2); no reliable D call. The CDR3 sequence is 13 residues long. The V gene's germline CDR1 is LGHDT and CDR2 YNNKEL (reference sequence). Trimming stripped 6 bases from V and 6 bases from J, with 9 bases between.

The V call is TRBV28, the J call TRBJ1-5; no clear D gene. CDR1 and CDR2 from the germline V gene are MDHEN and SYDVKM. The CDR3 has 15 amino acids. V lost 8 bases, J lost 2 bases, and 16 bases lay in between. The chain's CDR3 is CASQWGGSGNQPQHF. For the CDR3, the DNA is TGTGCCAGCCAATGGGGAGGCAGTGGCAATCAGCCCCAGCATTTT.

This clone was detected only a few times. Other DNA sequences within the sample encode an identical CDR3. The CDR3, as DNA: TGCGCCAGCAGCTTGGGACAGGGGATGAACACTGAAGCTTTCTTT. Protein: CASSLGQGMNTEAFF. The chain recombines TRBV5-1 with TRBJ1-1; 8 bases align to TRBD1. Trimming at V came to 0 bases and at J to 0 bases, leaving 1 base not matched to a gene. The CDR3 sequence is 15 residues long. Germline values: CDR1 SGHRS, CDR2 YFSETQ.

The chain recombines TRBV29-1 with TRBJ1-5; TRBD1 agrees at 7 bases. V lost 5 bases to trimming and J lost 4 bases; unmatched junction nucleotides: 5. CDR1 SQVTM and CDR2 ANQGSEA come from the germline V gene. The CDR3 runs to 13 residues. CDR3 loop: CSVRTGPNQPQHF. In DNA form, the CDR3 reads TGCAGCGTTCGGACAGGACCGAATCAGCCCCAGCATTTT. Looking up the rest from reference TRBV29-1 and TRBJ1-5 gives the full variable domain: SAVISQKPSRDICQRGTSLTIQCQVDSQVTMMFWYRQQPGQSLTLIATANQGSEATYESGFVIDKFPISRPNLTFSTLTVSNMSPEDSSIYLCSVRTGPNQPQHFGDGTRLSIL.

This clone was recorded only once. This chain connects TRBV7-3 to TRBJ1-5; perhaps TRBD1 as D (5 bases). The CDR3 spans 15 residues. Between the trimmed V and J ends, which lost 8 bases and 6 bases, there was a span of 20 bases. From germline, CDR1 is SGHTA and CDR2 FQGTGA. The CDR3 here is CASGGRQDPGQPQHF. The DNA of the CDR3 is TGTGCCAGCGGGGGGAGGCAGGACCCTGGTCAGCCCCAGCATTTT.

This clone occurred once. The V call is TRBV6-5, the J call TRBJ2-1, with D unresolved. The germline V gene encodes CDR1 MNHEY and CDR2 SVGAGI. V was clipped by 10 bases and J by 12 bases, with 16 bases between them. The CDR3 covers 11 residues. CDR3 sequence reads: CAITTPGGQFF. CDR3 bases: TGTGCCATCACGACCCCTGGTGGGCAGTTCTTC.

The chain employs TRBV25-1 and TRBJ1-2, with D perhaps TRBD1 (6 bases). This CDR3 is built from 14 residues. Germline V gene sequence: CDR1 MGHDK, CDR2 SYGVNS. V was clipped by 2 bases and J by 8 bases, with 15 bases between them. The CDR3 DNA reads as TGTGCCAGCAGTGAAGGCAGGGGAGGGGGAGGCTACACCTTC. Translated: CASSEGRGGGGYTF.

The rearrangement joins TRBV2 to TRBJ1-2, with 9 bases identical to TRBD1. The junction had 4 bases not matched to a gene; V was cut back by 4 bases and J by 7 bases. The CDR3 contains 13 residues. The germline CDR1 and CDR2 sequences are SNHLY and FYNNEI. The CDR3 DNA reads as TGTGCCAGCAGTGCATGGGACAGGGCTGGCTACACCTTC. Residues: CASSAWDRAGYTF.

Here the CDR3 DNA reads TGTGCCACCAGCAGAAACAGGGGGCGAGGTGAAGCTTTCTTT. As protein: CATSRNRGRGEAFF. V and J are TRBV15 and TRBJ1-1; 9 bases fit TRBD1. The germline V gene has CDR1 LNHNV and CDR2 YYDKDF (reference sequence). The CDR3 totals 14 residues. V trimming: 2 bases; J trimming: 7 bases; junction bases outside the gene matches: 5.

J is TRBJ1-6 and V is TRBV30; the match to TRBD1 covers 8 bases. Germline V gene lookup returns CDR1 GTSNPN and CDR2 SVGIG (reference sequence). This CDR3 region has 13 residues. V trimming: 5 bases; J trimming: 7 bases; junction bases outside the gene matches: 4. CDR3 DNA: TGTGCCTGGGGACAGGGTACGAATTCACCCCTCCACTTT. It translates to CAWGQGTNSPLHF.

The gene calls are TRBV7-6 and TRBJ2-1; 8 nucleotides align to TRBD2. The ends lost 4 bases at V and 5 bases at J; junction bases unmatched: 7. The CDR3 length is 15 residues. CDR1 is SGHVS and CDR2 is FNYEAQ in the germline V gene. CDR3 DNA sequence: TGTGCCAGCAGCTCCGAACTAGCGGCCCACAATGAGCAGTTCTTC. It codes for CASSSELAAHNEQFF.

Only one count was recorded for this clone. The V and J genes are TRBV30 and TRBJ2-5; 7 nucleotides match TRBD2. This CDR3 comprises 14 residues. In germline, CDR1 is GTSNPN, CDR2 SVGIG (reference sequence). V shed 2 bases, J shed 5 bases, and the junction held 8 bases outside the gene matches. This CDR3 is CAWSFSGGRETQYF. CDR3 DNA: TGTGCCTGGAGTTTTTCGGGGGGACGGGAGACCCAGTACTTC.

The chain has TRBV5-5 and TRBJ2-7, with D perhaps being TRBD1 or TRBD2 (5 bases each). Trimming took off 0 bases at V and 0 bases at J, with 16 bases between the two ends. The V gene's germline CDR1 is SGHKS and CDR2 YYEKEE (reference sequence). This CDR3 spans 17 amino acids. The CDR3 DNA reads as TGTGCCAGCAGCTTGGGGGAAGAGGGACCGATCTCCTACGAGCAGTACTTC. This encodes CASSLGEEGPISYEQYF.

The chain carries TRBV11-2 and TRBJ1-4; D unresolved. CDR3 length: 16 amino acids. Trimming pared 5 bases from V and 0 bases from J, leaving 13 bases between. CDR1 and CDR2 (germline): SGHAT, FQNNGV. The CDR3 region is CASSRTTGATNEKLFF. The CDR3 DNA reads as TGTGCCAGCAGCCGTACGACCGGCGCAACTAATGAAAAACTGTTTTTT.

V and J are TRBV5-1 and TRBJ1-4; D may be TRBD1 (6 bases). V was shortened by 7 bases and J by 0 bases, with 10 bases between the two germline ends. In germline, CDR1 is SGHRS, CDR2 YFSETQ. The CDR3 spans 14 residues. The CDR3 DNA follows: TGCGCCAGCCGATCAGGGGCAACTAATGAAAAACTGTTTTTT. Protein: CASRSGATNEKLFF.